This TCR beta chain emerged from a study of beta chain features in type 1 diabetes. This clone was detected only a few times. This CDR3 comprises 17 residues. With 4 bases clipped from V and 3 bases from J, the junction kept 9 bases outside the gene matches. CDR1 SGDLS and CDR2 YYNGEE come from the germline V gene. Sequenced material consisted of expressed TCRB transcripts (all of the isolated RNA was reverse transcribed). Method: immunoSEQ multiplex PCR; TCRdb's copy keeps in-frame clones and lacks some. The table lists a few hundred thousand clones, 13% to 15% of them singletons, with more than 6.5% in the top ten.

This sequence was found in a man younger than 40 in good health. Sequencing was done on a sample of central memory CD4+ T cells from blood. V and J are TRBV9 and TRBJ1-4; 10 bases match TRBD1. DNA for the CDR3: TGTGCCAGCAGCCGTCTACCGGGACAGGGGTCTAATGAAAAACTGTTTTTT. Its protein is CASSRLPGQGSNEKLFF. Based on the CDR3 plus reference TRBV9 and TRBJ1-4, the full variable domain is DSGVTQTPKHLITATGQRVTLRCSPRSGDLSVYWYQQSLDQGLQFLIQYYNGEERAKGNILERFSAQQFPDLHSELNLSSLELGDSALYFCASSRLPGQGSNEKLFFGSGTQLSVL.